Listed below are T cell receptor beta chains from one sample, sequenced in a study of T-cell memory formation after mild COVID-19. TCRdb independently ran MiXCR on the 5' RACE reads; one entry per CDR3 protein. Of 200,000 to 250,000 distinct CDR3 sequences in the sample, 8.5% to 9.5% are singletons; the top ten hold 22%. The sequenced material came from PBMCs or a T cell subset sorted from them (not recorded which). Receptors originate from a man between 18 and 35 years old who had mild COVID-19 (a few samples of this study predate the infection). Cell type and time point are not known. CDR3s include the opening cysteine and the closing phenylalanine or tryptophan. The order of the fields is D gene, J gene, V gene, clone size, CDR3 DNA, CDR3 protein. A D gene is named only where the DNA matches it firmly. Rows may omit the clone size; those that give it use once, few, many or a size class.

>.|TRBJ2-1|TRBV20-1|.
TGCAGTGCTGGCGGGGGCCACTCCTACAATGAGCAGTTCTTC
CSAGGGHSYNEQFF
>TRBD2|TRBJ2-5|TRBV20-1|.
TGCAGTGCAAACCCTAGCGGCCAAGAGACCAAGTACTTC
CSANPSGQETKYF
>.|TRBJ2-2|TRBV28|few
TGTGCCAGCAGTTTTCCGGGGGCCCCCGGGGAGCTGTTTTTT
CASSFPGAPGELFF
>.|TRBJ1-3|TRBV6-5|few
TGTGCCAGCAGGGGGGAAGACGCAGGCTCTGGAAACACCATATATTTT
CASRGEDAGSGNTIYF
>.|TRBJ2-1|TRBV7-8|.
TGTGCCAGCAGCATCGGGACTCCCGAGAATGAGCAGTTCTTC
CASSIGTPENEQFF
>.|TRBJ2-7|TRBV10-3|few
TGTGCCATCAGTGCTCGGATATCCTACGAGCAGTACTTC
CAISARISYEQYF
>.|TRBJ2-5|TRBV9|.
TGTGCCAGCAGCGTAGGCGTTGGCGGGGAAGAGACCCAGTACTTC
CASSVGVGGEETQYF
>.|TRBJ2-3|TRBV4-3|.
TGCGCCAGCAGCCAAAGAACGGCTATCACAGATACGCAGTATTTT
CASSQRTAITDTQYF
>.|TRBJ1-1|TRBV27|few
TGTGCCAGCAGTTTATACGGGTCCAGGGAAGCTTTCTTT
CASSLYGSREAFF
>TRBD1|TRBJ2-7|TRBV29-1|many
TGCAGCGTTGTGTTCGGGACAGGGGGTTACTACGAGCAGTACTTC
CSVVFGTGGYYEQYF
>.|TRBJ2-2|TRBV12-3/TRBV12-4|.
TGTGCCAGCCTGTCGGGGGACACCGGGGAGCTGTTTTTT
CASLSGDTGELFF
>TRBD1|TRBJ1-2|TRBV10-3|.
TGTGCCATCAACTTGGGACAGAACAACTATGGCTACACCTTC
CAINLGQNNYGYTF
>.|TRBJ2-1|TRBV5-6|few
TGTGCCAGCAGCTTTCTGAAACTGAACAACAATGAGCAGTTCTTC
CASSFLKLNNNEQFF
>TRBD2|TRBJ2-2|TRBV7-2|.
TGTGCCAGCAGCTACCAATCGGGGGGGCGAACCGGGGAGCTGTTTTTT
CASSYQSGGRTGELFF
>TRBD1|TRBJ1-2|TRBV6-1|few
TGTGCCAGCAGACCCGGGACAGGGGAAGGAGGCTACACCTTC
CASRPGTGEGGYTF
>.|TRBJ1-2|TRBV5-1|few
TGCGCCAGCAGCTTGCCAGGGAATAATGGCTACACCTTC
CASSLPGNNGYTF
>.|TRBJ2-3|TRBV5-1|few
TGCGCCAGCAGCTTGGCCGGGGCGGTTCCAGATACGCAGTATTTT
CASSLAGAVPDTQYF
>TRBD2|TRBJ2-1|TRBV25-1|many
TGTGCCAGCAGTGCCGGACTAGCTGGGGAGCAGTTCTTC
CASSAGLAGEQFF
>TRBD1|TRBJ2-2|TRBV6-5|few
TGTGCCAGCACCGACAGGGCCACCGGGGAGCTGTTTTTT
CASTDRATGELFF
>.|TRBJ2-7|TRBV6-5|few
TGTGCCAGCAGTTACCGCGCCAGGTCGGGTTACGAGCAGTACTTC
CASSYRARSGYEQYF
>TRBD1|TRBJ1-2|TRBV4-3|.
TGCGCCAGCAGCCAAGTCCGGGGACAGGGAATGCGTGGCTACACCTTC
CASSQVRGQGMRGYTF
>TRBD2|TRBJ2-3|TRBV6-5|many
TGTGCCAGCAGGACTAGCGGGGGCACAGATACGCAGTATTTT
CASRTSGGTDTQYF